This T cell receptor (beta chain) was retrieved from a study of STAT5B mutations in CD4+ large granular lymphocyte leukemia (dated by TCRdb to about 2022). Study-wide context: Among the healthy controls, the CDR3 'QG' motif was associated with a particular HLA allele. The study compared the TCRbeta repertoires of patients with CD4+ T-cell large granular lymphocyte leukemia against those of healthy blood donors. Flow cytometry performed on FACSCanto II or FACSVerse showed that the purified fractions had more than 95% purity among lymphocytes. Broad study findings and their caveats: TRBV06-family usage was enriched among the top patient clones (8/27) compared with healthy controls (2/35). CD4-sorted patient repertoires appeared more clonal than healthy CD4+ repertoires, and this difference persisted after removing the putative leukemic clones. Each patient's main leukemic clonotypes were private, but around 25% of these clonotypes showed up at low frequency in the non-leukemic repertoires of other patients. The data were not HLA-matched, and the higher clonality in CD4+ T-LGLL than in CD8+ T-LGLL could be due to the relatively small sample size.

About this clone: What antigen it recognizes has not been identified. Base qualities are not at hand, and no much larger clone is one base apart.

The immunoSEQ assay at survey resolution was applied to genomic DNA for sequencing of TCRbeta rearrangements. The original methods were these. In the TCR sequencing data, the smallest productive clonotype frequency that could be detected was 2.59 x 10-5. Only productive TCRbeta rearrangements, meaning sequences that were complete and in-frame, were kept for the analyses. Sample clonality was computed as Simpson clonality in the immunoSEQ Analyzer version 3.0. Clones were binned by frequency as very rare, small, medium, large (1-20%) or hyperexpanded (>20%). Generation probabilities were estimated with OLGA 1.2.3, V-gene circos plots were made with VDJtools, specificities were searched in VDJdb, and CDR3 motifs were identified with GLIPH. This immuneACCESS table, as held by TCRdb, lists in-frame sequences with V and J called but not all clones. Of the missing ones, under half trace to an unresolved V gene in checked studies; the others have no known cause. For V, J and clone size, that table is used; D and trimming come from the DNA. The sample records 25,000 to 35,000 clones, about three quarters of which are singletons. Together, the top ten hold more than 1% of the sample.

The CDR3 has 12 amino acids, counting the end cysteine and phenylalanine. This entry keeps only the CDR3 DNA: 36 bases, framed from base 1. The junction carries 5 bases between V and J, which are trimmed by 4 bases and 2 bases respectively. CDR1 and CDR2 are read off the germline V gene as MDHEN and SYDVKM. Buffy coats from around 37 blood donors, supplied by the Finnish Red Cross blood service, were used as healthy controls. All TCR-sequenced material derived from peripheral blood: patient blood samples and healthy donor buffy coats. Ficoll-Hypaque gradient centrifugation was used to isolate peripheral blood mononuclear cells. Magnetic purification was used to isolate CD4+ cells from the buffy coats of the healthy controls. The Gentra Puregene Cell and Tissue kit was used for genomic DNA extraction, and quantification was performed on a Qubit 2.0 fluorometer.

Sequencing used CD4+ T cells from blood buffy coats. The receptor chain draws on TRBV28 and TRBJ2-5, and TRBD2 may be the D gene, going by 5 matching bases. This receptor was taken from a human donor in good health. The CDR3 protein: CASSSGQETQYF. The DNA sequence is TGTGCCAGCAGTTCGGGGCAAGAGACCCAGTACTTC. The variable domain in full, with residues beyond the CDR3 obtained from the reference TRBV28 and TRBJ2-5 genes, is DVKVTQSSRYLVKRTGEKVFLECVQDMDHENMFWYRQDPGLGLRLIYFSYDVKMKEKGDIPEGYSVSREKKERFSLILESASTNQTSMYLCASSSGQETQYFGPGTRLLVL.